Below, one T cell receptor (delta chain) is given with its context. As yet, its antigen is unknown. A single base separates this from a much larger clone, so it may be a read error. This sample includes further DNA sequences coding for the same CDR3. TCRdb re-called the RT-PCR reads via CATT. This sample has hundreds of delta-chain clones, with approximately 30% found just once. The entry originates in a study of gammadelta T cells in human blood. Whole-study results and caveats: Right after birth, innate γδ T cells reportedly expanded polyclonally after microbial exposure.

Germline values: CDR1 GEAIGNYY, CDR2 EKD. The CDR3 extends over 18 amino acids. This chain uses TRDV2 with TRDJ1, with D possibly TRDD3 on 5 matching bases. This receptor was identified in a human donor. The sequenced sample consisted of Vgamma9Vdelta2 gamma-delta T cells from adult blood. Here the CDR3 reads CACDTVEPLRRYTDKLIF. In nucleotides, the CDR3 is TGTGCCTGTGACACCGTTGAACCACTGAGGAGATACACTGATAAACTCATCTTT.